This entry lists 15 T cell receptor beta chains sequenced from one sample in a study of blood T cell repertoires in COVID-19 (dated by TCRdb to 2018 to 2021). Libraries were made using the immunoSEQ multiplex PCR assay. Held by TCRdb, this immuneACCESS table contains in-frame sequences only and omits some clones. Under half of the omission traces to an unresolved V gene where checked; the cause of the rest is unknown. Across this sample there are 200,000 or so clones, with 87% seen only once. Of the sample, about a tenth falls within the top ten clones. Sequencing input: PBMCs or T cells enriched from blood (not recorded which). The receptors shown here come from a man aged 25-45 years who had recovered from COVID-19.

The genes are TRBV11-2 and TRBJ1-4; D uncertain. Germline assignment: CDR1 SGHAT and CDR2 FQNNGV. With 5 bases removed from V and 8 bases from J, the gap between germline ends came to 15 bases. The CDR3 length is 14 residues. The CDR3 nucleotides read TGTGCCAGCAGCCGCGGAGGGAGCCTAGAAAAACTGTTTTTT. This translates into CASSRGGSLEKLFF.

This chain's CDR3 is CASSVGQLDEKLFF. The CDR3 nucleotides are TGTGCCAGCAGCGTAGGACAGTTAGATGAAAAACTGTTTTTT. The chain carries TRBV9 and TRBJ1-4, with a tentative D call TRBD1 (5 bases). V was pared by 0 bases and J by 6 bases, with 9 bases between. This CDR3 comprises 14 residues. Germline CDR1 SGDLS, CDR2 YYNGEE.

The V gene is TRBV7-9, the J gene TRBJ1-4; possible D gene TRBD1, 6 bases. Germline loops: CDR1 SEHNR, CDR2 FQNEAQ (reference sequence). CDR3 size: 15 residues. V lost 2 bases to trimming and J lost 6 bases, with 13 bases between them. The CDR3 coding sequence is TGTGCCAGCAGCTTATCACAGGGTATTTATGAAAAACTGTTTTTT. Translated: CASSLSQGIYEKLFF.

In its sample, this clone was seen once. This rearrangement joins TRBV2 to TRBJ1-4; TRBD1 matches at 9 bases. The CDR3 spans 16 residues. Germline trimming cut 6 bases from V and 0 bases from J; bases unmatched to any gene: 5. From germline, CDR1 is SNHLY and CDR2 FYNNEI. CDR3 nucleotide sequence: TGTGCCAGCAGGGACAGGGGTCTTGCAACTAATGAAAAACTGTTTTTT. Protein: CASRDRGLATNEKLFF.

This chain connects TRBV7-9 to TRBJ2-7, with D perhaps matching TRBD2 (6 bases). Trimming stripped 5 bases from V and 5 bases from J, with 19 bases between. The CDR3 length is 15 residues. The germline V gene encodes CDR1 SEHNR and CDR2 FQNEAQ (reference sequence). The CDR3 is CASSPGGIRSDEQYF. The CDR3, as DNA: TGTGCCAGCAGCCCAGGAGGGATCCGTTCAGACGAGCAGTACTTC.

The V and J genes are TRBV7-9 and TRBJ1-2; tentatively, D is TRBD1 (6 bases). Trimming pared 3 bases from V and 0 bases from J, leaving 11 bases between. Per germline, CDR1 SEHNR and CDR2 FQNEAQ (reference sequence). This CDR3 is built from 15 residues. The CDR3, as DNA: TGTGCCAGCAGCTTGCTCGACAGGACTAACTATGGCTACACCTTC. Protein product: CASSLLDRTNYGYTF.

As to this clone: The same CDR3 arises from other DNA sequences in this sample as well. The chain uses TRBV3-1 (or the pseudogene TRBV3-2) and TRBJ2-3; no clear D gene. The CDR3 extends over 12 amino acids. The germline V gene has CDR1 LGHDT and CDR2 YNNKEL (reference sequence). The ends were cut back, 1 base at V and 6 bases at J, with 5 bases in the middle. In DNA, the CDR3 is TGTGCCAGCAGCCAAGTAGAGGATACGCAGTATTTT. It translates to CASSQVEDTQYF.

The chain joins TRBV27 to TRBJ2-1; D may be TRBD2 (5 bases). The CDR3 totals 17 residues. Per the germline V gene, CDR1 is MNHEY and CDR2 is SMNVEV (reference sequence). V lost 2 bases and J lost 1, with 15 bases in between. The CDR3 bases are TGTGCCAGCAGTTTACTGACTACCACCACTTCCTACAATGAGCAGTTCTTC. This translates into CASSLLTTTTSYNEQFF.

This clone was counted a single time. This rearrangement joins TRBV15 to TRBJ2-3, with 8 positions matching TRBD2. There are 14 residues in the CDR3. Germline assignment: CDR1 LNHNV and CDR2 YYDKDF (reference sequence). V dropped 5 bases and J dropped 2; count of bases not matched to a gene: 3. The CDR3 coding sequence is TGTGCCACCAGCTTAGCGGGGTACACAGATACGCAGTATTTT. Translated: CATSLAGYTDTQYF.

The chain couples TRBV10-2 to TRBJ1-5; D is perhaps TRBD1 (6 bases). From germline, CDR1 is WSHSY and CDR2 SAAADI. With 6 bases removed from V and 6 bases from J, the gap between germline ends came to 24 bases. The length of the CDR3 is 17 residues. In nucleotides, the CDR3 is TGCGCCAGCAGCGCGGACAGAATAACAACATGGAGTCAGCCCCAGCATTTT. Translation gives CASSADRITTWSQPQHF.

This sequence joins TRBV28 and TRBJ1-2; D unresolved. V gave up 7 bases and J gave up 5 bases, with 17 bases separating them. This CDR3 region has 14 residues. Germline CDR1 and CDR2: MDHEN and SYDVKM. CDR3 protein: CASTLWESRYGYTF. The CDR3 DNA is TGTGCCAGCACTCTATGGGAGTCCCGATATGGCTACACCTTC.

The gene calls are TRBV7-9 and TRBJ2-1; 11 bases fit TRBD2. The germline CDR1 and CDR2 sequences are SEHNR and FQNEAQ (reference sequence). The junction had 13 bases not matched to a gene; V was cut back by 5 bases and J by 10 bases. This CDR3 contains 16 residues. The CDR3 sequence: CASSPPGLAVHGEQFF. The CDR3 DNA sequence: TGTGCCAGCAGCCCCCCGGGACTAGCGGTTCACGGAGAGCAGTTCTTC.

V is TRBV30 and J is TRBJ1-2; no firm D call. The V gene lost 8 bases and the J gene lost 7 bases, with 14 bases spanning the gap. The germline V gene encodes CDR1 GTSNPN and CDR2 SVGIG (reference sequence). The CDR3 has 11 amino acids. The CDR3 region has the DNA TGTGCCCTCGCGAAAGGAGTTGGCTACACCTTC. Amino acids: CALAKGVGYTF.

CDR3 residues: CASSEGAPEDTQYF. The CDR3 nucleotides are TGTGCCAGCAGTGAGGGGGCTCCAGAAGATACGCAGTATTTT. J is TRBJ2-3 and V is TRBV6-1; perhaps TRBD1 as D (6 bases). The CDR3 is 14 residues long. Between the trimmed V and J ends, which lost 3 bases and 5 bases, there was a span of 12 bases. Germline-derived CDR1 and CDR2 are MNHNS and SASEGT.

This clone turned up a few times. This chain joins TRBV6-5 and TRBJ2-5; D not certain. V was trimmed by 2 bases and J by 1 base, leaving 11 bases between them. The CDR3 covers 15 residues. Germline values: CDR1 MNHEY, CDR2 SVGAGI. The CDR3 coding sequence is TGTGCCAGCAGTTACCTCCCCGGTGGCCAAGAGACCCAGTACTTC. This gives the protein CASSYLPGGQETQYF.